What follows describes a single TCR beta chain. These data belong to a study of OX40 agonist ivuxolimab in advanced cancers. Repertoires were generated with immunoSEQ multiplex PCR, while TCRdb's copy carries only in-frame clones and drops some. This table has approximately 86,000 clones, approximately 90% appearing once. The V and J ends lost 7 bases and 8 bases respectively, with 15 bases between them. Germline V gives CDR1 SNHLY, CDR2 FYNNEI. The CDR3 spans 13 residues. This material consisted of CD4+ or CD8+ T cells sorted from blood, taken in a trial of the OX40 agonist ivuxolimab. This TCR was recovered from an adult with an advanced solid tumor such as melanoma, head and neck, liver or kidney cancer. V and J are TRBV2 and TRBJ2-1; perhaps D is TRBD1 or TRBD2 (5 bases each). CDR3 coding DNA: TGTGCCAGCACGATCGCGAGGGGCGATGAGCAGTTCTTC. Its translation is CASTIARGDEQFF.